This entry concerns a single TCR beta chain. This sample was included in a study of blood T cell repertoires in COVID-19. Methods used by the authors: By means of reference gene primer amplification, nucleated cell counts were estimated. The data were produced by immunoSEQ multiplex PCR, yet TCRdb's version contains in-frame clones alone and is incomplete. The V and J calls and clone size were taken over from that table, and D and trimming were inferred from the DNA. The sample lists about 160,000 clones, 70% to 90% occurring once. Germline V gene lookup returns CDR1 SGHAT and CDR2 FQNNGV. CDR3 length equals 17 residues. Trimming removed 1 base from V and 5 bases from J; junction bases left unmatched: 8.

This receptor was obtained from a woman in her 70s with acute or convalescent COVID-19. Sequenced: peripheral blood. The chain joins TRBV11-2 to TRBJ2-3, with 11 bases fitting TRBD2. The CDR3 is CASSLGVAGGVGDTQYF. CDR3 coding DNA: TGTGCCAGCAGCTTAGGGGTAGCGGGAGGGGTAGGAGATACGCAGTATTTT.